These 20 T cell receptor beta chains were sequenced from one sample in a study of quantifying T cell responses using KT2 cells (dated by TCRdb to 2015 to 2018). For context, the study as a whole: RNA was DNase-treated and reverse transcribed with TCR alpha and beta constant-region primers, mostly using SuperScript III.

Libraries came from UMI-ligation and nested PCR. The reads were generated on an Illumina MiSeq. Using T4 RNA ligase 1, a single-stranded oligonucleotide bearing the Illumina SP2 sequence plus a UMI was ligated onto the 3' end of the cDNA. PCR1 used around 4 cycles (98 degrees C 15 s, 69 degrees C 30 s, 72 degrees C 40 s), and the beta primer was an equimolar mix of RC1.1 and RC1.2 that covered TRBC1 and TRBC2. In TCRdb, the public reads were trimmed at Q25 with fastp and aligned with MiXCR, with productive beta chains retained. Every entry covers one CDR3 protein and lists the most common genes and DNA from its rows. The sample records tens of thousands of distinct CDR3 sequences, around an eighth of which are singletons. The leading ten clones occupy about 9.4% of the sample. What was sequenced was PBMCs spiked with cells of the T cell clone KT2. These receptor sequences come from a human donor.

The rearrangement links TRBV12-3 or TRBV12-4 to TRBJ2-1; D unclear. Trimming took off 0 bases at V and 10 bases at J, with 10 bases between the two ends. The CDR3 length is 13 residues. CDR3 DNA: TGTGCCAGCAGTTTAGCGCTCCGCAGCGAGCAGTTCTTC. Translating it yields CASSLALRSEQFF.

This clonotype was picked up many times. This rearrangement joins TRBV12-3 or TRBV12-4 to TRBJ1-1; D uncertain. V gave up 8 bases and J gave up 3 bases, with 13 bases separating them. CDR3 length: 13 residues. This chain's CDR3 is CASLQNGYTEAFF. CDR3 DNA: TGTGCCAGCCTCCAAAACGGATACACTGAAGCTTTCTTT.

The table lists this clonotype with a few counts. The chain joins TRBV5-1 to TRBJ2-3; D is unclear. In germline, CDR1 is SGHRS, CDR2 YFSETQ. The V end lost 1 base, the J end lost 4 bases, and 13 bases lay between the germline ends. The CDR3 is 15 residues long. The CDR3, as DNA: TGCGCCAGCAGCTTGTTGACGGGTAACGCAGATACGCAGTATTTT. Its protein is CASSLLTGNADTQYF.

This clonotype was found a few times. The V and J genes are TRBV7-2 and TRBJ1-1, with D possibly TRBD1 on 5 matching bases. Germline-derived CDR1 and CDR2 are SGHTA and FQGNSA. Trimming left V 1 base short and J 4 bases short, with 10 bases between. This CDR3 has 14 residues. The CDR3 DNA follows: TGTGCCAGCAGCTTAGTGGGAGGGACCACTGAAGCTTTCTTT. It is translated as CASSLVGGTTEAFF.

V usage is TRBV7-9 and J usage is TRBJ1-1, with TRBD1 as a possible D gene (5 bases). The CDR3 sequence is 15 residues long. The V end was cut by 5 bases, the J end by 1 base, with 14 bases between. Germline loops: CDR1 SEHNR, CDR2 FQNEAQ (reference sequence). In DNA, the CDR3 is TGTGCCAGCAGCCAAAACAGGAACCGGAACACTGAAGCTTTCTTT. Its translation: CASSQNRNRNTEAFF.

The CDR3 reads CAWSVLARETQYF. CDR3 coding DNA: TGTGCCTGGAGTGTACTAGCGCGCGAGACCCAGTACTTC. V is TRBV30 and J is TRBJ2-5, with 7 bases that match TRBD2. The CDR3 extends over 13 amino acids. J lost 5 bases, V lost 0 bases, and 3 bases had no gene match. Germline V gives CDR1 GTSNPN, CDR2 SVGIG (reference sequence).

This clonotype was detected only a few times. The rearrangement uses TRBV28 and TRBJ2-3; 10 bases line up with TRBD2. V was pared by 6 bases and J by 4 bases, with 4 bases of the junction left unmatched. Germline CDR1 and CDR2: MDHEN and SYDVKM. The CDR3 extends over 14 amino acids. The CDR3 loop is CASRPSGSPDTQYF. DNA of the CDR3: TGTGCCAGCAGACCTAGCGGGAGTCCAGATACGCAGTATTTT.

This clonotype has just a few counts. The gene calls are TRBV6-1 and TRBJ1-5, with 9 bases identical to TRBD1. With 5 bases clipped from V and 3 bases from J, the junction kept 5 bases outside the gene matches. This CDR3 is built from 15 residues. Germline CDR1 reads MNHNS; CDR2 reads SASEGT. CDR3 loop: CASSKGQGLNQPQHF. CDR3 nucleotides: TGTGCCAGCAGTAAGGGACAGGGCCTCAATCAGCCCCAGCATTTT.

The CDR3: CATSRDGPEAFF. The CDR3, as DNA: TGTGCCACCAGCAGAGACGGACCTGAAGCTTTCTTT. The V gene is TRBV15, the J gene TRBJ1-1, with no clear D. Deletions cut 0 bases from V and 6 bases from J, with 5 bases between. Germline-derived CDR1 and CDR2 are LNHNV and YYDKDF (reference sequence). The CDR3 spans 12 residues.

V gene TRBV2 combines with J gene TRBJ1-5; D remains ambiguous. The V gene lost 6 bases and the J gene lost 9 bases, with 12 bases spanning the gap. Germline V CDR1 and CDR2: SNHLY, FYNNEI. CDR3 length: 12 amino acids. CDR3 coding DNA: TGTGCCAGCAGAGGTTTGGGATGGCCCCAGCATTTT. It yields the protein CASRGLGWPQHF.

There are many counts of this clonotype. The rearrangement joins TRBV6-5 to TRBJ2-3; D is perhaps TRBD2 (5 bases). The CDR3 covers 14 residues. Germline assignment: CDR1 MNHEY and CDR2 SVGAGI. Deletions cut 5 bases from V and 2 bases from J, with 11 bases between. CDR3 residues: CASSGGSSTDTQYF. CDR3 sequence (DNA): TGTGCCAGCAGTGGAGGTTCTTCCACAGATACGCAGTATTTT.

Notes on this clonotype: A much larger clone lies one base from this, so it may be a read error. The rearrangement uses TRBV7-8 and TRBJ2-7, with D perhaps TRBD2 (6 bases). V lost 4 bases and J lost 0, with 16 bases in between. CDR3 size: 16 residues. In germline, CDR1 is SGHVS, CDR2 FQNEAQ. CDR3 nucleotides: TGTGCCAGCAGCTCTCCCGGGGGACCCAGCTCCTACGAGCAGTACTTC. This encodes CASSSPGGPSSYEQYF. Based on the CDR3 plus reference TRBV7-8 and TRBJ2-7, the full variable domain is GAGVSQSPRYKVAKRGQDVALRCDPISGHVSLFWYQQALGQGPEFLTYFQNEAQLDKSGLPSDRFFAERPEGSVSTLKIQRTQQEDSAVYLCASSSPGGPSSYEQYFGPGTRLTVT.

CDR3 sequence reads: CATYGQGYAEAFF. Written as DNA, the CDR3 is TGTGCCACCTATGGACAGGGTTACGCTGAAGCTTTCTTT. V gene TRBV3-1 combines with J gene TRBJ1-1, with 8 bases identical to TRBD1. CDR3 length: 13 residues. Germline lookup yields CDR1 LGHDT and CDR2 YNNKEL (reference sequence). Unmatched junction bases numbered 10, after V lost 10 bases and J lost 6 bases.

This clonotype was observed many times. This chain connects TRBV20-1 to TRBJ2-1; 12 bases map to TRBD2. The CDR3 totals 17 residues. CDR1 and CDR2 (germline): DFQATT, SNEGSKA (reference sequence). J was trimmed by 2 bases and V by 3 bases; bases with no gene match: 8. The CDR3 region has the DNA TGCAGTGCTAGCATGACTAGCGGGGGTTTGGCCTACAATGAGCAGTTCTTC. Encoded protein: CSASMTSGGLAYNEQFF.

This clonotype was counted between two and nine times. V and J are TRBV11-1 and TRBJ2-7, with D perhaps TRBD2 (5 bases). CDR1 SGHAT and CDR2 FQDESV come from the germline V gene (reference sequence). This CDR3 contains 15 residues. V dropped 5 bases and J dropped 4 bases, with 18 bases sitting between them. CDR3 DNA sequence: TGTGCCAGCAGCGCTACAGAAGCGGTCCAGTACGAGCAGTACTTC. This translates into CASSATEAVQYEQYF.

The rearrangement joins TRBV18 to TRBJ2-1; no definite D call. The germline V gene encodes CDR1 KGHSH and CDR2 LQKENI. The CDR3 has 19 amino acids. V lost 1 base and J 12 bases, leaving 31 bases between the germline ends. Written as DNA, the CDR3 is TGTGCCAGCTCACCACTTAATCAACAGCAAGGGTCCGTGGTAGGTGGGCAGTTCTTC. Translating it yields CASSPLNQQQGSVVGGQFF.

This clonotype was seen only once. This chain links TRBV20-1 with TRBJ2-5; tentative D call: TRBD1 (6 bases). CDR1 and CDR2 from the germline V gene are DFQATT and SNEGSKA (reference sequence). Trimming pared 0 bases from V and 3 bases from J, leaving 17 bases between. This CDR3 has 16 amino acids. CDR3 sequence: CSAREWGLPEKETQYF. The CDR3 region has the DNA TGCAGTGCTAGAGAGTGGGGGCTCCCGGAAAAAGAGACCCAGTACTTC.

The chain links TRBV4-2 to TRBJ1-2; 8 nucleotides match TRBD1. The junction had 8 bases not matched to a gene; V was cut back by 7 bases and J by 1 base. The CDR3 is 15 amino acids. The germline CDR1 and CDR2 sequences are LGHNA and YNFKEQ. In nucleotides, the CDR3 is TGTGCCAGCACCCAGGGGGACAGGAGTAACTATGGCTACACCTTC. Translating gives CASTQGDRSNYGYTF.

The chain recombines TRBV6-1 with TRBJ1-5; D is ambiguous. The CDR3 extends over 13 amino acids. The ends were cut back, 8 bases at V and 3 bases at J, with 11 bases in the middle. Germline loops: CDR1 MNHNS, CDR2 SASEGT. Here the CDR3 reads CASAVGNNQPQHF. CDR3 DNA sequence: TGTGCCAGCGCGGTTGGAAACAATCAGCCCCAGCATTTT.

This clonotype was recorded a few times. This chain joins TRBV6-1 and TRBJ1-6; D ambiguous. CDR1 and CDR2 from the germline V gene are MNHNS and SASEGT. The V end was cut by 0 bases, the J end by 5 bases, with 2 bases between. CDR3 length equals 13 residues. As DNA, the CDR3 is TGTGCCAGCAGTGAAGCGGATAATTCACCCCTCCACTTT. As protein: CASSEADNSPLHF.